A single sample gave rise to the 5 T cell receptor beta chains below, sequenced in a study of PD-1 blockade in classical Hodgkin lymphoma (TCRdb year 2020). What the time point label conveys for this sample: cycle 1 day 1 (C1D1), immediately before nivolumab initiation. All trial patients had relapsed after autologous stem cell transplantation, with cohorts A, B and C differing in prior brentuximab vedotin exposure. The method was the immunoSEQ multiplex PCR assay. Held by TCRdb, this immuneACCESS table contains in-frame sequences only and omits some clones. Under half of the omission traces to an unresolved V gene where checked; the cause of the rest is unknown. This sample holds around 96,000 clones; around four fifths were observed only once. Of the sample, 12% is held by the ten largest clones. The sequences come from peripheral blood mononuclear cells (PBMCs), collected at baseline. The receptors come from a human donor with classical Hodgkin lymphoma.

V is TRBV5-4 and J is TRBJ1-3; 9 bases map to TRBD1. The trim removed 4 bases at V and 0 bases at J, leaving 8 bases unmatched. The CDR3 loop spans 17 amino acids. Germline CDR1 reads SGHNT; CDR2 reads YYREEE (reference sequence). CDR3 bases: TGTGCCAGCAGCCGTTGGACAGGGGCCCGCTCTGGAAACACCATATATTTT. As protein: CASSRWTGARSGNTIYF.

The rearrangement joins TRBV30 to TRBJ2-2; possibly TRBD2 for D (6 bases). This CDR3 region has 15 residues. V gave up 0 bases and J gave up 3 bases, with 11 bases separating them. Germline CDR1 GTSNPN, CDR2 SVGIG (reference sequence). CDR3 sequence: CAWSVRRGYTGELFF. CDR3 in DNA: TGTGCCTGGAGTGTACGTCGGGGGTACACCGGGGAGCTGTTTTTT.

This rearrangement joins TRBV9 to TRBJ1-1, with D tentatively TRBD1 (6 bases). The CDR3 has 15 amino acids. V lost 2 bases, J lost 5 bases, and 16 bases lay in between. CDR1 SGDLS and CDR2 YYNGEE come from the germline V gene. The CDR3 is CASSVTGKGGTEAFF. The CDR3 nucleotides are TGTGCCAGCAGCGTTACAGGGAAAGGGGGTACTGAAGCTTTCTTT.

This chain connects TRBV18 to TRBJ2-2, with 8 nucleotides matching TRBD2. The length of the CDR3 is 17 residues. Trimming took 0 bases from V and 8 from J; bases not matched to a gene: 11. CDR1 KGHSH and CDR2 LQKENI come from the germline V gene. The CDR3 sequence is CASSPPEAGVLEGELFF. CDR3 nucleotide sequence: TGTGCCAGCTCACCACCCGAAGCGGGAGTGCTGGAAGGGGAGCTGTTTTTT. The variable domain in full, with the rest retrieved from reference TRBV18 and TRBJ2-2, is NAGVMQNPRHLVRRRGQEARLRCSPMKGHSHVYWYRQLPEEGLKFMVYLQKENIIDESGMPKERFSAEFPKEGPSILRIQQVVRGDSAAYFCASSPPEAGVLEGELFFGEGSRLTVL.

A word on this clone: Other DNA sequences from this sample encode an identical CDR3 as well. The V call is TRBV28, the J call TRBJ2-1; D possibly corresponds to TRBD2 (5 bases). V was trimmed by 4 bases and J by 0 bases, leaving 10 bases between them. Looked up from germline, CDR1 is MDHEN and CDR2 is SYDVKM. This CDR3 comprises 15 residues. The CDR3 here is CASSSLRDSYNEQFF. Here the CDR3 DNA reads TGTGCCAGCAGTTCGCTCCGGGACTCCTACAATGAGCAGTTCTTC.